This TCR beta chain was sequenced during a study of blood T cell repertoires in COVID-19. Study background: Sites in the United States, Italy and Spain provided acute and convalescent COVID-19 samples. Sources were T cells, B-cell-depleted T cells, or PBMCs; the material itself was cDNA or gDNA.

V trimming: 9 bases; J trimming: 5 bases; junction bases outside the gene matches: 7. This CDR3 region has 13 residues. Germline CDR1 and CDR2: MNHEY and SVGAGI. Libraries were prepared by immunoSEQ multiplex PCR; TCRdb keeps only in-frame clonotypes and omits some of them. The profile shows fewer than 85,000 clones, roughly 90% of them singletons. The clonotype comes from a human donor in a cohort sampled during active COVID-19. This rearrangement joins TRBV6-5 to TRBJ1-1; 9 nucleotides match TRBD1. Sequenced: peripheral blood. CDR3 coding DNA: TGTGCCAGTAAGGGACAGGGATTAACTGAAGCTTTCTTT. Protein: CASKGQGLTEAFF.